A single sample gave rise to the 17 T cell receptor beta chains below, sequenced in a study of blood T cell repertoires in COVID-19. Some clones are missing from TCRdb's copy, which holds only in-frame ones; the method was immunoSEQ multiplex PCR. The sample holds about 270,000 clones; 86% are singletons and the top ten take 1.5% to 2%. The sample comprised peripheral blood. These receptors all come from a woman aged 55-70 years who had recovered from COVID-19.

CDR3 nucleotide sequence: TGTGCCAGCAGTTTACCCCTTTATGATGGCTACACCTTC. Translating gives CASSLPLYDGYTF. The chain has TRBV28 and TRBJ1-2; D gene ambiguous. CDR3 length: 13 amino acids. The V and J ends lost 2 bases and 6 bases respectively, with 10 bases between them. Germline CDR1 reads MDHEN; CDR2 reads SYDVKM.

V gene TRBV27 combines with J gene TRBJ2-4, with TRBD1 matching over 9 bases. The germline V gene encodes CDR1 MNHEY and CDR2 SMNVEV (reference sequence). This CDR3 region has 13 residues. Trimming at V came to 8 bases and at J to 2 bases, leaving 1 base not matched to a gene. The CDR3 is CASGTGSKNIQYF. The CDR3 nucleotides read TGTGCCAGCGGGACAGGGTCCAAAAACATTCAGTACTTC.

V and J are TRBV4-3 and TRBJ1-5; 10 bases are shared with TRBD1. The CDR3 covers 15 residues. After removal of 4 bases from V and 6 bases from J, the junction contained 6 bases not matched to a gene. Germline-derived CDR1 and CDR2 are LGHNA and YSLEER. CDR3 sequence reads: CASSPETGGGQPQHF. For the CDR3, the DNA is TGCGCCAGCAGCCCCGAGACAGGGGGCGGTCAGCCCCAGCATTTT.

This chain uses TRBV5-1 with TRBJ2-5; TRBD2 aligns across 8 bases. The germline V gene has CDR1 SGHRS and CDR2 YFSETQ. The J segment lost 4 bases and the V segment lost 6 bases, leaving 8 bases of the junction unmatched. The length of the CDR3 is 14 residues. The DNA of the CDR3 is TGCGCCAGCACGGATCCCGGGGGGGGAGAGACCCAGTACTTC. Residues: CASTDPGGGETQYF.

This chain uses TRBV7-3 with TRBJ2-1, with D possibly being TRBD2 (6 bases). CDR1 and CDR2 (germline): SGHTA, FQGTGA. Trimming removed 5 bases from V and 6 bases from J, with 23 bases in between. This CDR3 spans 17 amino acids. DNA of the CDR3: TGTGCCAGCAGCATATCCTCACAGGTGGCGGAGGGCAATGAGCAGTTCTTC. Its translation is CASSISSQVAEGNEQFF.

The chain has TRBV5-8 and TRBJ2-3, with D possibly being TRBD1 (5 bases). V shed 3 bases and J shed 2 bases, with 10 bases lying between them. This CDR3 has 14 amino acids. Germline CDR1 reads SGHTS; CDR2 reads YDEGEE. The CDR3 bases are TGTGCCAGCAGCTGGCGACAGCTCACAGATACGCAGTATTTT. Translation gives CASSWRQLTDTQYF.

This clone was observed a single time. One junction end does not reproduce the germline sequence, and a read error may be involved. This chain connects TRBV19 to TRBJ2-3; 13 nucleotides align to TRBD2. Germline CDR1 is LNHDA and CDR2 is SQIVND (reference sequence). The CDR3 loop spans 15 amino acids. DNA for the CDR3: TGTGCCAGCAGTACTAGCGGGGGGGCAGAAGATACGCAGTATTTT. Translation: CASSTSGGAEDTQYF.

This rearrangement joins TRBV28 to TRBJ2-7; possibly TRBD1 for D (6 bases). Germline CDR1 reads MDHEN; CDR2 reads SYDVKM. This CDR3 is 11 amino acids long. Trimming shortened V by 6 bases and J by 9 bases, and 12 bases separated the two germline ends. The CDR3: CASRLTGTQYF. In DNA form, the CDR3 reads TGTGCCAGCAGACTAACAGGGACGCAGTACTTC. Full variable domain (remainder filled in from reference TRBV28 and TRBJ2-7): DVKVTQSSRYLVKRTGEKVFLECVQDMDHENMFWYRQDPGLGLRLIYFSYDVKMKEKGDIPEGYSVSREKKERFSLILESASTNQTSMYLCASRLTGTQYFGPGTRLTVT.

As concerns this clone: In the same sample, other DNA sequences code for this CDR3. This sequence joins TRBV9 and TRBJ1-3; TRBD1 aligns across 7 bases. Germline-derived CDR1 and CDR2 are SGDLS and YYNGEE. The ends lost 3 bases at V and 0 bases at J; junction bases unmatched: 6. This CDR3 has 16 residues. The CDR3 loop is CASSARQGLSGNTIYF. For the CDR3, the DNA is TGTGCCAGCAGCGCCCGACAGGGACTCTCTGGAAACACCATATATTTT.

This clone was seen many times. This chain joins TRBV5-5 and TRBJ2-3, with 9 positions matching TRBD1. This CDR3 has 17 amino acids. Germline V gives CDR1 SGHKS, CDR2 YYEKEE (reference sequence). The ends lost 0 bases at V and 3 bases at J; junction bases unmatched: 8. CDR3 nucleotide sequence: TGTGCCAGCAGCTTGGATTCCTCGGACAGGGGAACAGATACGCAGTATTTT. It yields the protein CASSLDSSDRGTDTQYF.

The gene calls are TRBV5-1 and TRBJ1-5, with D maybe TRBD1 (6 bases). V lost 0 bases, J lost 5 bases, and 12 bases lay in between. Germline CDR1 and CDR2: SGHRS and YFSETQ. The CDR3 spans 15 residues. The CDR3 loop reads CASSLAGQIHQPQHF. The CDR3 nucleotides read TGCGCCAGCAGCTTGGCCGGACAGATCCATCAGCCCCAGCATTTT.

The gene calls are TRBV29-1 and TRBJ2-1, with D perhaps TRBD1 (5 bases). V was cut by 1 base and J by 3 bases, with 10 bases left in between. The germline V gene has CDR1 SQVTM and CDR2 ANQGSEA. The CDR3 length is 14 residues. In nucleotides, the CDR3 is TGCAGCGTTGAAGCATTAAGGGGCTACAATGAGCAGTTCTTC. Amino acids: CSVEALRGYNEQFF.

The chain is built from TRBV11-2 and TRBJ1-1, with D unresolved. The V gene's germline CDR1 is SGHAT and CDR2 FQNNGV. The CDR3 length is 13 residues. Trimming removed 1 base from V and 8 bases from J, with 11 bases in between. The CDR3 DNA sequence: TGTGCCAGCAGCTTAGTTGCCAGTGCAGAAGCTTTCTTT. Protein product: CASSLVASAEAFF.

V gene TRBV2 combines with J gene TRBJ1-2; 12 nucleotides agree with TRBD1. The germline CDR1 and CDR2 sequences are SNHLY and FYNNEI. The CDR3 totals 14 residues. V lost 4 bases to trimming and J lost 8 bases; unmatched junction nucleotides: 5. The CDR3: CASSVGQGAVGYTF. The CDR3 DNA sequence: TGTGCCAGCAGTGTGGGACAGGGGGCGGTCGGCTACACCTTC.

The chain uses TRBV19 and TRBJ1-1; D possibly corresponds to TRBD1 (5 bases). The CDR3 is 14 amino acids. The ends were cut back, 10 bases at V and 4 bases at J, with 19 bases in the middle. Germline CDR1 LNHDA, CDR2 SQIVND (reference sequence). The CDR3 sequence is CATTPGLDVTEAFF. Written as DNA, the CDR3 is TGTGCCACCACCCCGGGACTTGATGTCACTGAAGCTTTCTTT.

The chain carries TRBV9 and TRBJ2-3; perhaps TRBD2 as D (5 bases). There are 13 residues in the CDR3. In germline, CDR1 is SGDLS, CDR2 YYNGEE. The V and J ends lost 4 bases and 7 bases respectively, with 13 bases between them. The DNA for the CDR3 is TGTGCCAGCAGCCTTCCCCCGGGAAATACGCAGTATTTT. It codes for CASSLPPGNTQYF.

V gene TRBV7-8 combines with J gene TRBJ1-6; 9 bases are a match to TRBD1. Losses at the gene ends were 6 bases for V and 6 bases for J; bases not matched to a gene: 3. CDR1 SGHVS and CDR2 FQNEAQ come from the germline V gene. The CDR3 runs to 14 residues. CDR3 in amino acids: CASRRGQGNSPLHF. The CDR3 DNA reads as TGTGCCAGCAGGAGGGGACAGGGTAATTCACCCCTCCACTTT.